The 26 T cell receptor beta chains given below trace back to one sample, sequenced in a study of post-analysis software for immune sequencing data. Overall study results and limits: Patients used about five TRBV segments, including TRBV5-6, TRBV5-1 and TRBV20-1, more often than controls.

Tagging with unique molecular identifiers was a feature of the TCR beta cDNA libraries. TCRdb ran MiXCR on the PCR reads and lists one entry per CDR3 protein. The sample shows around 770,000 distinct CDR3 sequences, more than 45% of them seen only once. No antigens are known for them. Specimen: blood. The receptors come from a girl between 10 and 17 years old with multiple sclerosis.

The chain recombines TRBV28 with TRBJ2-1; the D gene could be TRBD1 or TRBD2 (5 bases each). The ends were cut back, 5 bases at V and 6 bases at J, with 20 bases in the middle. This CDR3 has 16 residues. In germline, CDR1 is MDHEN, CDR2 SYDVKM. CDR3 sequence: CASSPPLEGLSNEQFF. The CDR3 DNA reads TGTGCCAGCAGTCCGCCCCTAGAGGGGCTTTCCAATGAGCAGTTCTTC.

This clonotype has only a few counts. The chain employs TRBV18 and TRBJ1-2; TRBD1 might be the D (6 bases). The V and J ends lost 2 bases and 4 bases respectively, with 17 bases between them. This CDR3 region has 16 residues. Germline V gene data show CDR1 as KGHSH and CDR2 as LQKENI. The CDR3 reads CASSPRGGQTFYGYTF. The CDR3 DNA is TGTGCCAGCTCACCAAGAGGAGGACAGACTTTCTATGGCTACACCTTC.

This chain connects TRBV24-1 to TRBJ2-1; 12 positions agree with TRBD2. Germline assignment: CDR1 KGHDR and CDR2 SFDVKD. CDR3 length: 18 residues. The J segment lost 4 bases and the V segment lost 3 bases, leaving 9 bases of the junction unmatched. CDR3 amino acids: CATSDLGTLAGGYNEQFF. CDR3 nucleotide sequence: TGTGCCACCAGTGATCTTGGGACTCTAGCGGGAGGGTACAATGAGCAGTTCTTC.

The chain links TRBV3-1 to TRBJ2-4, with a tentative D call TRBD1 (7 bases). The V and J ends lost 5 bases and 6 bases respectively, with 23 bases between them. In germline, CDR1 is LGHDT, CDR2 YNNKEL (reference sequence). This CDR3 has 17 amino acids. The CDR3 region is CASSSSPERGRGNIQYF. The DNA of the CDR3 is TGTGCCAGCAGCTCTAGTCCCGAAAGGGGGCGGGGAAACATTCAGTACTTC.

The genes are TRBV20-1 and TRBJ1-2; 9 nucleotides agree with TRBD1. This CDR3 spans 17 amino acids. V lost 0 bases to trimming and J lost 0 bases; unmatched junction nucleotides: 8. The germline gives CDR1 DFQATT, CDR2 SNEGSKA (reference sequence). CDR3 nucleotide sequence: TGCAGTGCTAGAGACCTGACAGGGGGACCTTCTAACTATGGCTACACCTTC. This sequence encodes CSARDLTGGPSNYGYTF.

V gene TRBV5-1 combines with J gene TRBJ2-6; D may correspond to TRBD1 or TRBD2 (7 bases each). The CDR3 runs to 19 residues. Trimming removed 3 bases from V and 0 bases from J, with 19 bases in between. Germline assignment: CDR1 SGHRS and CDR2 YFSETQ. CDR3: CASSSFGGTADSGANVLTF. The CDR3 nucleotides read TGCGCCAGCAGCTCCTTCGGGGGGACAGCCGACTCTGGGGCCAACGTCCTGACTTTC.

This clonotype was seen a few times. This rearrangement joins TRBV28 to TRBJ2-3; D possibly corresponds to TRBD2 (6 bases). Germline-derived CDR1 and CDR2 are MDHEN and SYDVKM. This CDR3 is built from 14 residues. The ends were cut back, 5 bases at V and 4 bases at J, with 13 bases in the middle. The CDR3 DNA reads TGTGCCAGCAGTCCGGAGGGAGGCCCAGATACGCAGTATTTT. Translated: CASSPEGGPDTQYF.

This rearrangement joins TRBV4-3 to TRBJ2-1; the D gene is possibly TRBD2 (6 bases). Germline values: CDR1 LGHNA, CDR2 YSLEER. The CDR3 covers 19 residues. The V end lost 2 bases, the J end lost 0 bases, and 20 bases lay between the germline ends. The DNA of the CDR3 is TGCGCCAGCAGCCAAAAGGGCCGGGACTTTCAAAGCTCCTACAATGAGCAGTTCTTC. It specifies CASSQKGRDFQSSYNEQFF.

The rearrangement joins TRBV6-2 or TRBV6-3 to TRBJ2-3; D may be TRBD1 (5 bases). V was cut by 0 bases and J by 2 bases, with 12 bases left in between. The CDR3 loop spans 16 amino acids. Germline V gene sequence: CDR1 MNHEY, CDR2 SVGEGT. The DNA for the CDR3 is TGTGCCAGCAGTTACTCGAGCGACAGCCACACAGATACGCAGTATTTT. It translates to CASSYSSDSHTDTQYF.

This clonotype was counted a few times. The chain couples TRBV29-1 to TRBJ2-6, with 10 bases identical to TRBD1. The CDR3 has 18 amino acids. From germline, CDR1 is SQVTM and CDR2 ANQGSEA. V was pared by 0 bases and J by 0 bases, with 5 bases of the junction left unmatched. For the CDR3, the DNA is TGCAGCGTTGAAGATCGGGGACAGGGGTCCTCTGGGGCCAACGTCCTGACTTTC. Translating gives CSVEDRGQGSSGANVLTF. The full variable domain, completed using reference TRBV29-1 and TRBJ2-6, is SAVISQKPSRDICQRGTSLTIQCQVDSQVTMMFWYRQQPGQSLTLIATANQGSEATYESGFVIDKFPISRPNLTFSTLTVSNMSPEDSSIYLCSVEDRGQGSSGANVLTFGAGSRLTVL.

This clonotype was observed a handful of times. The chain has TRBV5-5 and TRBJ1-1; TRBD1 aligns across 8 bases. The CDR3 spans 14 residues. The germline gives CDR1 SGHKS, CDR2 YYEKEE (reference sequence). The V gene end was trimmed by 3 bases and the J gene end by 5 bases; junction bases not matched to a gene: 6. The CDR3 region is CASSWTGMSTEAFF. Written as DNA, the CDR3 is TGTGCCAGCAGCTGGACAGGGATGAGTACTGAAGCTTTCTTT. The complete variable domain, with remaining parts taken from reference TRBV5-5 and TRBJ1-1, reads DAGVTQSPTHLIKTRGQQVTLRCSPISGHKSVSWYQQVLGQGPQFIFQYYEKEERGRGNFPDRFSARQFPNYSSELNVNALLLGDSALYLCASSWTGMSTEAFFGQGTRLTVV.

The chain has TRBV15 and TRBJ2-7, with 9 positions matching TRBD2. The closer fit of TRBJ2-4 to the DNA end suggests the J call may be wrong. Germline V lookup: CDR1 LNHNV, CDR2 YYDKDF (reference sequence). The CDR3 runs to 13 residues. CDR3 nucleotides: TGTGCCACCAGAGGCGGGGGGGAAAACATTCAGTACTTC. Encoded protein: CATRGGGENIQYF.

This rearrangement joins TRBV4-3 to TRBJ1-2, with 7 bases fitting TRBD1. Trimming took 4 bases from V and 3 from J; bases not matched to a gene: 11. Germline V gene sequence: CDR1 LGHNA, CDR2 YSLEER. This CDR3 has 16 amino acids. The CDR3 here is CASSPMGTGEDYGYTF. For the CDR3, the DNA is TGCGCCAGCAGCCCCATGGGCACAGGGGAAGACTATGGCTACACCTTC.

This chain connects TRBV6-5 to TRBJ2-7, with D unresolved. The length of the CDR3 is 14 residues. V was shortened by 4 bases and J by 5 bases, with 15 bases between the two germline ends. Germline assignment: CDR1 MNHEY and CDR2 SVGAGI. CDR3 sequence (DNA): TGTGCCAGCAGTTCCCGTTCCCGGGCCGACGAGCAGTACTTC. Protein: CASSSRSRADEQYF.

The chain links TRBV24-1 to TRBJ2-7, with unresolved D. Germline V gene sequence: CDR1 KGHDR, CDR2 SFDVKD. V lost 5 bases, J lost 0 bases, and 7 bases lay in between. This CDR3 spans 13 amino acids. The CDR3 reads CATSGMNSYEQYF. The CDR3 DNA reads TGTGCCACCAGTGGTATGAACTCCTACGAGCAGTACTTC.

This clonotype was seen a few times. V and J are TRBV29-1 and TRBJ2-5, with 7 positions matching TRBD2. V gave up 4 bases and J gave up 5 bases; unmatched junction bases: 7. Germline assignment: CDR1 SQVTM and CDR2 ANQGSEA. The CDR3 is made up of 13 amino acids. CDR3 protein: CSVGPPGGETQYF. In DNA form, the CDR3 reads TGCAGCGTTGGGCCCCCCGGGGGGGAGACCCAGTACTTC.

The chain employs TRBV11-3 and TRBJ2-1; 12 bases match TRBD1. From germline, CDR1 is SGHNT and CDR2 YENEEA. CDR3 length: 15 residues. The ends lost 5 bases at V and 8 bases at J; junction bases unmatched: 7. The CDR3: CASSPRDRGLDEQFF. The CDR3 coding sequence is TGTGCCAGCAGCCCAAGGGACAGGGGGCTCGATGAGCAGTTCTTC.

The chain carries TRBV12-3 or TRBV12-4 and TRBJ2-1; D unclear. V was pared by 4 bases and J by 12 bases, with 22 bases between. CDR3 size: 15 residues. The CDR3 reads CASSSSSFPTRPQFF. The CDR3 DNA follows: TGTGCCAGCAGTTCGTCATCTTTTCCGACCCGCCCGCAGTTCTTC.

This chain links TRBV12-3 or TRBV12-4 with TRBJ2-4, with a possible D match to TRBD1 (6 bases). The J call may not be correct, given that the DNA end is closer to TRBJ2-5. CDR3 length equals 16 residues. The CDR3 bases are TGTGCCAGCAGTTTAGGAGGGGGTCGGAGTGTAGAGACCCAGTACTTC. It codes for CASSLGGGRSVETQYF.

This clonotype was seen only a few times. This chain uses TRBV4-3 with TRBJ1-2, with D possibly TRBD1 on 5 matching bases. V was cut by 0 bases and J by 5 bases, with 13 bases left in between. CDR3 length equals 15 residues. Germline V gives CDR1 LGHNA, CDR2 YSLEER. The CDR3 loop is CASSQDRGAGYGYTF. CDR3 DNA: TGCGCCAGCAGCCAAGATCGAGGGGCCGGTTATGGCTACACCTTC.

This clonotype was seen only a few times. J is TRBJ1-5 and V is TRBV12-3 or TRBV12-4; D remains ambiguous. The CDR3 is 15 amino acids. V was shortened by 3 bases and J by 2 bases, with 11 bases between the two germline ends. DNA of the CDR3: TGTGCCAGCAGTTTGAGCGGAGGAGGCAATCAGCCCCAGCATTTT. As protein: CASSLSGGGNQPQHF.

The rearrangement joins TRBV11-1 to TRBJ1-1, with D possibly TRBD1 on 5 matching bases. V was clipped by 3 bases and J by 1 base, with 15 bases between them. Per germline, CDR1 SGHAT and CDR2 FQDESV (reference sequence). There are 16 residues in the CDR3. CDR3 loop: CASSFSGPGTNTEAFF. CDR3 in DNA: TGTGCCAGCAGCTTCTCCGGGCCAGGGACGAACACTGAAGCTTTCTTT.

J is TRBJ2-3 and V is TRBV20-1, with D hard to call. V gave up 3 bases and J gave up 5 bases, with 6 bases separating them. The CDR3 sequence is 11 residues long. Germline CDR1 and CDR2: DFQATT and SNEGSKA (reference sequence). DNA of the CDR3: TGCAGTGCTAGTAGGTTAGATACGCAGTATTTT. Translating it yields CSASRLDTQYF.

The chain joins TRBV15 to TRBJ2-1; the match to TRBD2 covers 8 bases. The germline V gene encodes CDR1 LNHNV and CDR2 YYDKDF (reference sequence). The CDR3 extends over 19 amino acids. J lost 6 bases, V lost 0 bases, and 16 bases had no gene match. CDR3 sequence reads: CATSRDLQISGSKGNEQFF. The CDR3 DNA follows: TGTGCCACCAGCAGAGATTTGCAGATAAGCGGGAGTAAGGGCAATGAGCAGTTCTTC.

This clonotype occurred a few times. DNA for the CDR3: TGTGCCAGCAGCCATGCTGGGGCCAACGTCCTGACTTTC. This translates into CASSHAGANVLTF. The chain couples TRBV7-9 to TRBJ2-6; D remains ambiguous. The CDR3 length is 13 residues. Germline CDR1 SEHNR, CDR2 FQNEAQ (reference sequence). Trimming removed 5 bases at V and 2 bases at J, with 4 bases between.

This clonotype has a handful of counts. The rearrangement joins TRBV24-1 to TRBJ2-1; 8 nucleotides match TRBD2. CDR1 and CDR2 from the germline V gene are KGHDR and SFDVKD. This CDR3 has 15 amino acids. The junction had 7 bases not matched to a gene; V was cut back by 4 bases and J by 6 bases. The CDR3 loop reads CATSETTGTSNEQFF. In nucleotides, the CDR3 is TGTGCCACCAGTGAAACCACCGGGACTAGCAATGAGCAGTTCTTC.